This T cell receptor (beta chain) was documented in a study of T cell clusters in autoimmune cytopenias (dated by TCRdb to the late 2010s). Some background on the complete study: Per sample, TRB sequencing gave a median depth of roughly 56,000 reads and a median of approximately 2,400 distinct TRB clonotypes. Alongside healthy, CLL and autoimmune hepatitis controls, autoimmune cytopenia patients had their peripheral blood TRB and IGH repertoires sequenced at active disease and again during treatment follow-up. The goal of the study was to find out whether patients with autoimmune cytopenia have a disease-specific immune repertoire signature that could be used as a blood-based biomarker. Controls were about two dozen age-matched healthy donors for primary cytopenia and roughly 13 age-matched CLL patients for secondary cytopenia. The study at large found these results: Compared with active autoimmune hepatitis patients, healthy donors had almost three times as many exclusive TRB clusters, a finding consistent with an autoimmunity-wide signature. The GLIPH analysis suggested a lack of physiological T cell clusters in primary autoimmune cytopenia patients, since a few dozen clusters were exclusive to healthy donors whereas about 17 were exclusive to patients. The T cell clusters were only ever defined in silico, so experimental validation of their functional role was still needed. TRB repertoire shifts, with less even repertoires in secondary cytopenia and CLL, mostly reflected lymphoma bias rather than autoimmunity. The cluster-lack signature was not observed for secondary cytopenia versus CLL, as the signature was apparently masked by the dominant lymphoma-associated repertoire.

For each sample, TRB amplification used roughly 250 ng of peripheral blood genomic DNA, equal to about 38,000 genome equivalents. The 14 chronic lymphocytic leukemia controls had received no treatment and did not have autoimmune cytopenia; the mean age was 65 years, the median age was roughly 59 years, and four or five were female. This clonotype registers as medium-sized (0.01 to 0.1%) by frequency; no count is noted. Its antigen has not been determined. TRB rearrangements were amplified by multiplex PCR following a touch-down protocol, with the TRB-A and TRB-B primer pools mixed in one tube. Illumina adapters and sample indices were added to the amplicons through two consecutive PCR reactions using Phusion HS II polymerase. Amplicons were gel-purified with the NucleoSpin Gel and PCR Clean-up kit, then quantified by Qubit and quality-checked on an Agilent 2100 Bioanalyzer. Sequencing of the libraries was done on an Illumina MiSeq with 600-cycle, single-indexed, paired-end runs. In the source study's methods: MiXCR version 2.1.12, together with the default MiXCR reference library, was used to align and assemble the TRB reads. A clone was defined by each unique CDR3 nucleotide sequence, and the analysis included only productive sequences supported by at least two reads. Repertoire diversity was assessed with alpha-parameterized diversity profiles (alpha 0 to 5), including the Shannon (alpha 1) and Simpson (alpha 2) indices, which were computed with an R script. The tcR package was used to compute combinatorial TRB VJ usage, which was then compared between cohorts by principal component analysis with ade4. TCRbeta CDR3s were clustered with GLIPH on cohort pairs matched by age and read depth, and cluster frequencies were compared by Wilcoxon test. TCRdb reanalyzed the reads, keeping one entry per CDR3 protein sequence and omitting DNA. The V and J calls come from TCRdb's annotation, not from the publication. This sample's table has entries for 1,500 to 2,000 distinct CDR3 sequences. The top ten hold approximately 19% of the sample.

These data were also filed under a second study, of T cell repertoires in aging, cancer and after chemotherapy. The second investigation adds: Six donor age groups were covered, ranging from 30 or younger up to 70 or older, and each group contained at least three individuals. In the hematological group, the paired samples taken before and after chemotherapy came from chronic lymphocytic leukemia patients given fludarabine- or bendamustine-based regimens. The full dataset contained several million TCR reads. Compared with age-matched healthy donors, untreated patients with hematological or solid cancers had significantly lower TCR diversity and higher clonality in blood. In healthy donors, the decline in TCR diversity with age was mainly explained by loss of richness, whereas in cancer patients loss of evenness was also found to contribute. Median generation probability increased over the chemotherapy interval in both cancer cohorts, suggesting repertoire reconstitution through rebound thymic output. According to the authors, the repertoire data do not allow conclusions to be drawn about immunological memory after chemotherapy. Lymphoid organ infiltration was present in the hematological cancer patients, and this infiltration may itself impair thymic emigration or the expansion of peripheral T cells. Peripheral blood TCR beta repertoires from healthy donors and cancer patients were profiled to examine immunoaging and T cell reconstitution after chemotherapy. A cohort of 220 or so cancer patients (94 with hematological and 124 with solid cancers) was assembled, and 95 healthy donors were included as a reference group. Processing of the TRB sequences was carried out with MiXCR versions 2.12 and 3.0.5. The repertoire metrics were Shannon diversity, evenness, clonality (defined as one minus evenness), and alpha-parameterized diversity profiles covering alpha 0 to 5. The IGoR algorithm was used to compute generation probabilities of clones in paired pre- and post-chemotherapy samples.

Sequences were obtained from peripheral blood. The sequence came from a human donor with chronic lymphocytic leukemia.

Here the CDR3 is given as CASSFGTEYEKLFF. Recombination connected TRBV5-6 to TRBJ1-4; TCRdb's assignment of TRBD1 cannot be checked, as there is no DNA. The germline V gene encodes CDR1 SGHDT and CDR2 YYEEEE. The CDR3 runs 14 residues from the cysteine to the phenylalanine. Only the protein is available.